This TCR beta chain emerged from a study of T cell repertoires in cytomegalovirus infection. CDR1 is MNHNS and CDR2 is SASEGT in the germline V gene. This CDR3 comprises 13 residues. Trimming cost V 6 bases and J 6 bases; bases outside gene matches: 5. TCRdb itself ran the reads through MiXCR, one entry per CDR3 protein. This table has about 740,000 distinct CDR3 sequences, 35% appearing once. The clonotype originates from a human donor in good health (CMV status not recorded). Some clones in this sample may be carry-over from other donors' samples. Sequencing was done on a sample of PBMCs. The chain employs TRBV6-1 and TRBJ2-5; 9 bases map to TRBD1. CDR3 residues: CASRTGGGKTQYF. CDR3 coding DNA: TGTGCCAGCAGGACAGGGGGGGGGAAGACCCAGTACTTC.